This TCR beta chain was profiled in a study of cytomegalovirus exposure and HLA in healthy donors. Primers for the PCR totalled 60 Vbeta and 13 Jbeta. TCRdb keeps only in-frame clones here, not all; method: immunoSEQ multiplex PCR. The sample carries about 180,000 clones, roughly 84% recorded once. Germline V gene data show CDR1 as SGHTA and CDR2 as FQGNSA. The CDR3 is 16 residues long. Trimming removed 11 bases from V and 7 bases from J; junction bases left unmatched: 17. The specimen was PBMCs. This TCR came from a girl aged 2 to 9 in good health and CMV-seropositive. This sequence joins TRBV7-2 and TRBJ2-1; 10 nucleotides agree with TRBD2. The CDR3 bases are TGTGCCTCCTCCCTCGGCCCGGGACTAGCGCGGAATGAGCAGTTCTTC. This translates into CASSLGPGLARNEQFF.